One and the same sample provided the 17 T cell receptor beta chains below, sequenced in a study of blood T cell repertoires in COVID-19. Sequencing was performed with immunoSEQ multiplex PCR; in TCRdb, only in-frame clones are kept and a portion is missing. Of 190,000 or so clones in the sample, around four fifths were seen once. The sample taken for sequencing was peripheral blood. These receptors were obtained from a man aged 55 to 70 with COVID-19, enrolled during active disease.

The V gene is TRBV2, the J gene TRBJ2-1; possibly TRBD1 for D (6 bases). Germline loops: CDR1 SNHLY, CDR2 FYNNEI. V was cut by 6 bases and J by 4 bases, with 16 bases left in between. The CDR3 contains 15 residues. CDR3 residues: CASSVAQGLYNEQFF. CDR3 sequence (DNA): TGTGCCAGCAGCGTCGCCCAGGGGCTATACAATGAGCAGTTCTTC.

V and J are TRBV6-1 and TRBJ2-7; TRBD2 matches 7 bases. With V trimmed by 2 bases and J by 0 bases, 4 bases remained unmatched. CDR1 MNHNS and CDR2 SASEGT come from the germline V gene. There are 15 residues in the CDR3. The CDR3 DNA reads TGTGCCAGCAGTGAACCCGGGAGGAGCTCCTACGAGCAGTACTTC. It encodes CASSEPGRSSYEQYF.

This chain connects TRBV30 to TRBJ2-2, with a tentative D call TRBD1 (5 bases). Trimming removed 1 base at V and 5 bases at J, with 17 bases between. Germline CDR1 reads GTSNPN; CDR2 reads SVGIG (reference sequence). This CDR3 is built from 16 residues. CDR3 region: CAWSDERRRGTGELFF. The DNA of the CDR3 is TGTGCCTGGAGTGACGAGAGAAGAAGGGGAACCGGGGAGCTGTTTTTT.

The J gene is TRBJ1-1, the V gene TRBV5-1; 9 bases fit TRBD1. Germline CDR1 is SGHRS and CDR2 is YFSETQ. This CDR3 is built from 14 residues. V trimming: 4 bases; J trimming: 0 bases; junction bases outside the gene matches: 1. CDR3 in DNA: TGCGCCAGCAGCGGGACAGGGATGAACACTGAAGCTTTCTTT. This encodes CASSGTGMNTEAFF.

This rearrangement joins TRBV12-3 or TRBV12-4 to TRBJ1-2, with a tentative D call TRBD1 (5 bases). V was cut by 5 bases and J by 1 base, with 8 bases left in between. The CDR3 is 13 amino acids. The CDR3 sequence: CASSPGFNYGYTF. The CDR3 DNA sequence: TGTGCCAGCAGTCCAGGGTTTAACTATGGCTACACCTTC.

V and J are TRBV4-1 and TRBJ1-6, with a tentative D call TRBD1 (5 bases). CDR1 is MGHRA and CDR2 is YSYEKL in the germline V gene. The V end was cut by 1 base, the J end by 10 bases, with 14 bases between. This CDR3 is built from 15 residues. The CDR3 coding sequence is TGCGCCAGCAGCCAAGGGGGGGATTGGTCATCACCCCTCCACTTT. Its translation is CASSQGGDWSSPLHF.

This rearrangement joins TRBV5-6 to TRBJ1-5; no clear D gene. V lost 2 bases and J lost 0, with 18 bases in between. Germline loops: CDR1 SGHDT, CDR2 YYEEEE. The CDR3 spans 18 residues. The CDR3 protein is CASSLAGKELYSNQPQHF. For the CDR3, the DNA is TGTGCCAGCAGCTTAGCCGGAAAGGAGCTATATAGCAATCAGCCCCAGCATTTT.

The chain is built from TRBV7-2 and TRBJ2-5; a possible D gene is TRBD2 (5 bases). This CDR3 is built from 15 residues. CDR1 is SGHTA, CDR2 FQGNSA, per germline. V was clipped by 3 bases and J by 5 bases, with 16 bases between them. The CDR3 sequence is CASSFTVASGETQYF. The CDR3 DNA sequence: TGTGCCAGCAGCTTCACCGTAGCATCGGGGGAGACCCAGTACTTC.

The CDR3 reads CAIRDRDLSGELFF. CDR3 sequence (DNA): TGTGCCATCCGGGACAGGGATCTGTCCGGGGAGCTGTTTTTT. The V call is TRBV10-3, the J call TRBJ2-2, with 9 bases lining up with TRBD1. The CDR3 covers 14 residues. The V gene end was trimmed by 8 bases and the J gene end by 6 bases; junction bases not matched to a gene: 7. Germline CDR1 is ENHRY and CDR2 is SYGVKD.

This clone was seen a single time. This chain uses TRBV10-3 with TRBJ1-1, with 7 bases matching TRBD1. V lost 5 bases, J lost 2 bases, and 2 bases stayed unmatched. Germline loops: CDR1 ENHRY, CDR2 SYGVKD. The CDR3 runs to 13 residues. The CDR3 coding sequence is TGTGCCATCAGTACAGGGGAAAACACTGAAGCTTTCTTT. This translates into CAISTGENTEAFF.

The V call is TRBV30, the J call TRBJ1-6; a weak D match, TRBD1 (5 bases). The germline V and J ends were trimmed by 2 bases and 6 bases, with 11 bases remaining between them. Germline V gene lookup returns CDR1 GTSNPN and CDR2 SVGIG (reference sequence). The CDR3 totals 14 residues. CDR3 sequence reads: CAWSRGSGNSPLHF. CDR3 coding DNA: TGTGCCTGGAGTAGGGGTTCCGGTAATTCACCCCTCCACTTT.

The CDR3 loop is CASSFSGTTTYEQYF. DNA of the CDR3: TGTGCCAGCAGCTTTTCCGGGACAACTACCTACGAGCAGTACTTC. V usage is TRBV7-8 and J usage is TRBJ2-7, with D perhaps TRBD1 (6 bases). Germline V gives CDR1 SGHVS, CDR2 FQNEAQ. The CDR3 contains 15 residues. Trimming cost V 3 bases and J 2 bases, with 14 bases left between them. Full variable domain (rest looked up from reference TRBV7-8 and TRBJ2-7): GAGVSQSPRYKVAKRGQDVALRCDPISGHVSLFWYQQALGQGPEFLTYFQNEAQLDKSGLPSDRFFAERPEGSVSTLKIQRTQQEDSAVYLCASSFSGTTTYEQYFGPGTRLTVT.

This chain uses TRBV9 with TRBJ1-2; maybe TRBD1 (5 bases). Germline CDR1 is SGDLS and CDR2 is YYNGEE. V lost 0 bases, J lost 7 bases, and 7 bases lay in between. The CDR3 loop spans 12 amino acids. CDR3: CASSVVQGGYTF. CDR3 nucleotides: TGTGCCAGCAGCGTAGTTCAGGGTGGCTACACCTTC.

V and J are TRBV19 and TRBJ1-5; 10 positions agree with TRBD1. After removal of 4 bases from V and 7 bases from J, the junction contained 4 bases not matched to a gene. The CDR3 covers 14 residues. CDR1 is LNHDA and CDR2 is SQIVND in the germline V gene (reference sequence). The CDR3 sequence: CASSTTGGWQPQHF. CDR3 nucleotide sequence: TGTGCCAGTAGTACGACAGGGGGCTGGCAGCCCCAGCATTTT.

The genes are TRBV5-1 and TRBJ1-2; TRBD1 matches at 8 bases. The CDR3 length is 16 residues. Germline lookup yields CDR1 SGHRS and CDR2 YFSETQ. V dropped 4 bases and J dropped 1; count of bases not matched to a gene: 9. CDR3 region: CASSPGGQAVNYGYTF. The CDR3 DNA follows: TGCGCCAGCAGCCCCGGGGGACAGGCTGTTAACTATGGCTACACCTTC.

The count of this clone is one. The CDR3 nucleotides are TGTGCCAGCTCAACAACAGGGAATGAAGCTTTCTTT. It encodes CASSTTGNEAFF. The chain has TRBV18 and TRBJ1-1; D perhaps matches TRBD1 (6 bases). Germline V gives CDR1 KGHSH, CDR2 LQKENI. The CDR3 sequence is 12 residues long. The V end was cut by 5 bases, the J end by 7 bases, with 11 bases between.

CDR3 region: CASSLEVGGLVDNEQFF. The CDR3 nucleotides read TGTGCCAGCAGCTTAGAAGTGGGGGGATTGGTTGACAATGAGCAGTTCTTC. The rearrangement uses TRBV7-9 and TRBJ2-1; D perhaps matches TRBD2 (6 bases). The CDR3 totals 17 residues. The germline V and J ends were trimmed by 1 base and 5 bases, with 18 bases remaining between them. Germline CDR1 reads SEHNR; CDR2 reads FQNEAQ (reference sequence).